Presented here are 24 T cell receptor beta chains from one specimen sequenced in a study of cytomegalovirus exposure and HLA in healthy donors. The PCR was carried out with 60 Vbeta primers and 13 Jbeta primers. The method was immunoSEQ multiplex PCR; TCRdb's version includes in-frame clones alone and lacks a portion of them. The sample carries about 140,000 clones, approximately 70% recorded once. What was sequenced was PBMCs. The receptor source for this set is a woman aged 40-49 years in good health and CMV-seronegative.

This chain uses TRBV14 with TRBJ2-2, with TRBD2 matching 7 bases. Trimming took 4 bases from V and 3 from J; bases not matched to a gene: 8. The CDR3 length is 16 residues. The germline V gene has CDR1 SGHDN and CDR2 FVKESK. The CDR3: CASSRRDYRYTGELFF. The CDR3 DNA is TGTGCCAGCAGCCGCCGGGACTATCGATACACCGGGGAGCTGTTTTTT. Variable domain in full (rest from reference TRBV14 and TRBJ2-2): EAGVTQFPSHSVIEKGQTVTLRCDPISGHDNLYWYRRVMGKEIKFLLHFVKESKQDESGMPNNRFLAERTGGTYSTLKVQPAELEDSGVYFCASSRRDYRYTGELFFGEGSRLTVL.

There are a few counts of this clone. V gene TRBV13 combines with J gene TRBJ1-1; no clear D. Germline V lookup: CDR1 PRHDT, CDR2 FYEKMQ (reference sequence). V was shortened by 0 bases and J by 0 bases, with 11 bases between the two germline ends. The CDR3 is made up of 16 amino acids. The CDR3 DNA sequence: TGTGCCAGCAGCTTAGGGACCGGCAGGTTGAACACTGAAGCTTTCTTT. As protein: CASSLGTGRLNTEAFF.

CDR3 bases: TGTGCCAGCAGCTTCCCCGGGGGAGTGGACACTGAAGCTTTCTTT. Amino acid sequence: CASSFPGGVDTEAFF. V gene TRBV5-6 combines with J gene TRBJ1-1, with a possible D match to TRBD1 (5 bases). V was trimmed by 2 bases and J by 3 bases, leaving 14 bases between them. Looked up from germline, CDR1 is SGHDT and CDR2 is YYEEEE. This CDR3 comprises 15 residues. The variable domain in full, completed from reference TRBV5-6 and TRBJ1-1, reads DAGVTQSPTHLIKTRGQQVTLRCSPKSGHDTVSWYQQALGQGPQFIFQYYEEEERQRGNFPDRFSGHQFPNYSSELNVNALLLGDSALYLCASSFPGGVDTEAFFGQGTRLTVV.

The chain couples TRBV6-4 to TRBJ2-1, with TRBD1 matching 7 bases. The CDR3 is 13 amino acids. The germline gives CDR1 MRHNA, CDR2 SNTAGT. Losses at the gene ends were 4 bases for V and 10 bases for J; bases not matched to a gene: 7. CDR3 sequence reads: CASSVDQTGEQFF. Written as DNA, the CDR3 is TGTGCCAGCAGTGTCGACCAGACAGGGGAGCAGTTCTTC.

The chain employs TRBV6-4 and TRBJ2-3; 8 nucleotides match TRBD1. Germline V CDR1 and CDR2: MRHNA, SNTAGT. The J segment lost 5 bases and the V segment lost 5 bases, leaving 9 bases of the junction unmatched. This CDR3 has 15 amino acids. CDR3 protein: CASSRMDRERDTQYF. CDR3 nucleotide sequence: TGTGCCAGCAGTCGAATGGACAGGGAAAGAGATACGCAGTATTTT.

This CDR3 reads CSALREGKLFF. The CDR3 bases are TGCAGTGCCCTCAGGGAGGGAAAACTGTTTTTT. V gene TRBV20-1 combines with J gene TRBJ1-4; tentative D call: TRBD1 (5 bases). Germline loops: CDR1 DFQATT, CDR2 SNEGSKA (reference sequence). V dropped 6 bases and J dropped 10 bases, with 12 bases sitting between them. This CDR3 spans 11 amino acids.

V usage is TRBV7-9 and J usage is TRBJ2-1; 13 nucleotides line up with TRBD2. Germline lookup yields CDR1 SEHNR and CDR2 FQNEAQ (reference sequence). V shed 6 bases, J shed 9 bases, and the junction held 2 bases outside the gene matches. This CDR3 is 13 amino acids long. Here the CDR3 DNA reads TGTGCCAGCAGGACTAGCGGGGGGCTTGAGCAGTTCTTC. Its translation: CASRTSGGLEQFF.

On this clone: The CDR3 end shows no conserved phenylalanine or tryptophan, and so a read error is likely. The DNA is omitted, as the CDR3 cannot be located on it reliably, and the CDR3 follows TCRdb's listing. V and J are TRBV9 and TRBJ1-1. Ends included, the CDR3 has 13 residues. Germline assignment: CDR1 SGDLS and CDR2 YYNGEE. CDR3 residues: CASSVVGKGAPLL.

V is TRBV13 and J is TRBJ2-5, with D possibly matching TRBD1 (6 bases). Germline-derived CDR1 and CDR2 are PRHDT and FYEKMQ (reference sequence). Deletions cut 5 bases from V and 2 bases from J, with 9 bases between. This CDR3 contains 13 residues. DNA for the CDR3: TGTGCCAGCAGCCGGGACATACAAGAGACCCAGTACTTC. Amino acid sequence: CASSRDIQETQYF. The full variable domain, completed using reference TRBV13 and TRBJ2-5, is AAGVIQSPRHLIKEKRETATLKCYPIPRHDTVYWYQQGPGQDPQFLISFYEKMQSDKGSIPDRFSAQQFSDYHSELNMSSLELGDSALYFCASSRDIQETQYFGPGTRLLVL.

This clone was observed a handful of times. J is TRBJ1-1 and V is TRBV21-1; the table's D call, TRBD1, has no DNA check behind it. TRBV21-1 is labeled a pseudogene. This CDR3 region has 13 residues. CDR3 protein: CASSQGQNTEAFF. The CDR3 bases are TGTGCCAGCAGCCAAGGACAGAACACTGAAGCTTTCTTT.

The DNA for the CDR3 is TGTGCCAGCAGCTTAACAGCGGGGGCAGGAGAGACCCAGTACTTC. This codes for CASSLTAGAGETQYF. This chain joins TRBV7-3 and TRBJ2-5, with TRBD2 identical over 8 bases. The ends lost 0 bases at V and 4 bases at J; junction bases unmatched: 4. The CDR3 loop spans 15 amino acids. Germline CDR1 SGHTA, CDR2 FQGTGA.

The CDR3 loop reads CASSLEPLYPYNEQFF. The CDR3 DNA reads as TGTGCCAGCAGCTTAGAACCCCTCTACCCCTACAATGAGCAGTTCTTC. This chain links TRBV11-3 with TRBJ2-1, with D uncertain. CDR3 size: 16 residues. Germline CDR1 is SGHNT and CDR2 is YENEEA. Trimming took 0 bases from V and 2 from J, leaving 11 bases between them.

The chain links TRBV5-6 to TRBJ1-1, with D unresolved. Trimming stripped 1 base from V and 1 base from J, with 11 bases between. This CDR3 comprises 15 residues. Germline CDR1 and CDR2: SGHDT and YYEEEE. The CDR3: CASSLQMTSNTEAFF. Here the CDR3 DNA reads TGTGCCAGCAGCTTGCAGATGACATCGAACACTGAAGCTTTCTTT.

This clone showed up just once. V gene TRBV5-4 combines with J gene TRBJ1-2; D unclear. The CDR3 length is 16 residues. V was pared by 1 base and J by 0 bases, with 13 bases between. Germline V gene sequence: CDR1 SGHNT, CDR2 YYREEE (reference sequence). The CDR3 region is CASSLYGTAANYGYTF. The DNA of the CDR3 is TGTGCCAGCAGCTTGTACGGCACCGCGGCTAACTATGGCTACACCTTC.

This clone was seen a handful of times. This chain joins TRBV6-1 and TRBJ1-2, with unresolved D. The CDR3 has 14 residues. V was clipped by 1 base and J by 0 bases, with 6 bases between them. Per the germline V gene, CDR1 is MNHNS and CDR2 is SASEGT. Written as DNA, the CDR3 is TGTGCCAGCAGTGAAGGACAACCTAACTATGGCTACACCTTC. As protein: CASSEGQPNYGYTF.

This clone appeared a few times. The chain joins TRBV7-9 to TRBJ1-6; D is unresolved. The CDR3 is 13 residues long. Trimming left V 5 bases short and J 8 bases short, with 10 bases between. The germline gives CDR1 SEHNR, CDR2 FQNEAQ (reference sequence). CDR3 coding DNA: TGTGCCAGCAGCCCACTTGTTGATTCACCCCTCCACTTT. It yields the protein CASSPLVDSPLHF.

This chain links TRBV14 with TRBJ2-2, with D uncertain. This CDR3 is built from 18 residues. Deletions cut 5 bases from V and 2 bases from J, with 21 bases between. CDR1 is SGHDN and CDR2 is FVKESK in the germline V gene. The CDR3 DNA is TGTGCCAGCAGCATTGAGCTCATCACCCTTCCTAACACCGGGGAGCTGTTTTTT. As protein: CASSIELITLPNTGELFF. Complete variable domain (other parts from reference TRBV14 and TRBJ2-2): EAGVTQFPSHSVIEKGQTVTLRCDPISGHDNLYWYRRVMGKEIKFLLHFVKESKQDESGMPNNRFLAERTGGTYSTLKVQPAELEDSGVYFCASSIELITLPNTGELFFGEGSRLTVL.

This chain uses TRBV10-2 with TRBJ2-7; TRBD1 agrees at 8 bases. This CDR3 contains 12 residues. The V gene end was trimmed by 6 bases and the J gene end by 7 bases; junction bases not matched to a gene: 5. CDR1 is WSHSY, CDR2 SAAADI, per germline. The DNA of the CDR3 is TGCGCCAGCAGCCCTGGACAGGGAGAGCAGTACTTC. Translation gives CASSPGQGEQYF.

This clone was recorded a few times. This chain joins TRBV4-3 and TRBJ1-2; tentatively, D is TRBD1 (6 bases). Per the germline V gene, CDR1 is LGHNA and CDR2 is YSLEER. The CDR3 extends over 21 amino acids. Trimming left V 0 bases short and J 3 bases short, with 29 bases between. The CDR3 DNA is TGCGCCAGCAGCCAAGAAGGGGGGGTGGTGGACGCGTCACGAGCGGACTATGGCTACACCTTC. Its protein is CASSQEGGVVDASRADYGYTF.

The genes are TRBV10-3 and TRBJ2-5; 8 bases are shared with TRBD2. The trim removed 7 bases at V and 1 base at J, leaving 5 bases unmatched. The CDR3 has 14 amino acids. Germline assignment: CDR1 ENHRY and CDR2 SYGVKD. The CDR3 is CAINDGGAQETQYF. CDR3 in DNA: TGTGCCATCAATGACGGGGGGGCCCAAGAGACCCAGTACTTC.

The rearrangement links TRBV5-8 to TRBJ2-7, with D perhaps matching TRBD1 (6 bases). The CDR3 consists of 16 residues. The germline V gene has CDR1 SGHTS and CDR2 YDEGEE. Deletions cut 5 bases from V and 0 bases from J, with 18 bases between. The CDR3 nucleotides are TGTGCCAGCAGACCAATGGACAGACACAACTCCTACGAGCAGTACTTC. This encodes CASRPMDRHNSYEQYF.

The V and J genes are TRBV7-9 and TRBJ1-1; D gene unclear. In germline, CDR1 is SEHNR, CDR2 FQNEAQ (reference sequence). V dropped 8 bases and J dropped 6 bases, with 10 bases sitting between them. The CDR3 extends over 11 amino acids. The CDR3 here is CASLQAAEAFF. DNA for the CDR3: TGTGCCAGCCTCCAGGCCGCTGAAGCTTTCTTT.

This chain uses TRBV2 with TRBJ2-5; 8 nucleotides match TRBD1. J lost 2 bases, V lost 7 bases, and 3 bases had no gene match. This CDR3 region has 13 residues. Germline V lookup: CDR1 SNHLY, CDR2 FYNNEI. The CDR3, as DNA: TGTGCCAGCAACCGGGACAGGCAAGAGACCCAGTACTTC. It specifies CASNRDRQETQYF.

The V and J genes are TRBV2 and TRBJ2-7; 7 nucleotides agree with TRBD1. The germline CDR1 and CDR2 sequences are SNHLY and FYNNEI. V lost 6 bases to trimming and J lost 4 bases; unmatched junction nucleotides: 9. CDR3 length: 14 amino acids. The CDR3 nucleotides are TGTGCCAGCAGAACGGGACAGCGCACATACGAGCAGTACGTC. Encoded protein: CASRTGQRTYEQYV.